What follows are 2 T cell receptor beta chains derived from one specimen sequenced in a study of T cells in Graves' hyperthyroidism and ophthalmopathy. Amplified TCR beta CDR3 regions derived from RNA transcripts. First-round RT-PCR targeting the TCR CDR3 was performed with the HTBI primer set. TCRdb fed the multiplex PCR reads into MiXCR, producing one record per CDR3 protein. The data hold some 740,000 distinct CDR3 sequences, with around 15% observed a single time. The sequenced sample consisted of blood. The receptor source for this set is a woman younger than 35 with Graves' hyperthyroidism.

This clonotype has only a few counts. The chain employs TRBV29-1 and TRBJ2-2, with a weak D call TRBD2 (5 bases). Germline assignment: CDR1 SQVTM and CDR2 ANQGSEA. The CDR3 covers 13 residues. V gave up 4 bases and J gave up 7 bases, with 13 bases separating them. The CDR3 DNA reads as TGCAGCGTTGCCCGGGAACCGGGCGGGGAGCTGTTTTTT. Protein product: CSVAREPGGELFF.

This clonotype was recorded many times. The chain combines TRBV30 with TRBJ1-5; D is uncertain. V lost 0 bases to trimming and J lost 7 bases, with 13 bases between them. Germline loops: CDR1 GTSNPN, CDR2 SVGIG (reference sequence). The CDR3 covers 14 residues. CDR3 residues: CAWSVSISGQPQHF. The CDR3 DNA follows: TGTGCCTGGAGTGTATCTATATCGGGGCAGCCCCAGCATTTT.